This TCR beta chain stems from a study of blood T cell repertoires in COVID-19. The overall study: Nucleic acid was either cDNA or gDNA, and it came from T cells, B-cell-depleted T cells, or PBMCs.

In terms of age and location, participants ranged from roughly 18 to 95 years and lived in about two dozen US areas. Recovered Cohort 3 donors showed two negative PCRs, clearance, or symptom resolution. The CDR3 is 13 amino acids. With 6 bases removed from V and 3 bases from J, the gap between germline ends came to 9 bases. In germline, CDR1 is MNHEY, CDR2 SVGAGI. Clones were sequenced by immunoSEQ multiplex PCR, and TCRdb holds only the in-frame ones, with some missing. The table includes 490,000 or so clones, about nine tenths detected once. This sequence originates from a woman aged 60-75 years who had recovered from COVID-19. Material for sequencing was PBMCs or T cells enriched from blood (not recorded which). V and J are TRBV6-5 and TRBJ2-1; D may be TRBD2 (5 bases). The CDR3 DNA reads as TGTGCCAGCAGCCGAGGGTTCTACAATGAGCAGTTCTTC. The encoded protein is CASSRGFYNEQFF.